This T cell receptor (beta chain) was captured by sequencing in a study of early T cells in non-severe SARS-CoV-2 infection. Across the study: Bulk RNA taken from unsorted whole blood was sequenced, leaving chains unpaired.

Study-level points and caveats: Matches to VDJdb favored anti-spike CD8 responses and missed private and CD4 specificities.

At least ten counts were recorded for this clonotype. Its target is unknown. The library protocol tagged individual cDNA molecules with unique molecular identifiers. MiXCR, applied by TCRdb to the 5' RACE reads, yields one record per CDR3 protein. Of 55,000 to 80,000 distinct CDR3 sequences in the sample, roughly 12% were seen once. The source material was whole blood. The TCR sequence derives from an adult who was a healthcare worker with PCR-confirmed SARS-CoV-2 infection or an uninfected control (not recorded which).

CDR3: CSAMVVTGTYEQYF. As DNA, the CDR3 is TGCAGTGCTATGGTCGTGACAGGGACCTACGAGCAGTACTTC. This rearrangement joins TRBV20-1 to TRBJ2-7; 7 bases fit TRBD1. Germline CDR1 reads DFQATT; CDR2 reads SNEGSKA (reference sequence). V lost 4 bases to trimming and J lost 2 bases; unmatched junction nucleotides: 8. The CDR3 consists of 14 residues.